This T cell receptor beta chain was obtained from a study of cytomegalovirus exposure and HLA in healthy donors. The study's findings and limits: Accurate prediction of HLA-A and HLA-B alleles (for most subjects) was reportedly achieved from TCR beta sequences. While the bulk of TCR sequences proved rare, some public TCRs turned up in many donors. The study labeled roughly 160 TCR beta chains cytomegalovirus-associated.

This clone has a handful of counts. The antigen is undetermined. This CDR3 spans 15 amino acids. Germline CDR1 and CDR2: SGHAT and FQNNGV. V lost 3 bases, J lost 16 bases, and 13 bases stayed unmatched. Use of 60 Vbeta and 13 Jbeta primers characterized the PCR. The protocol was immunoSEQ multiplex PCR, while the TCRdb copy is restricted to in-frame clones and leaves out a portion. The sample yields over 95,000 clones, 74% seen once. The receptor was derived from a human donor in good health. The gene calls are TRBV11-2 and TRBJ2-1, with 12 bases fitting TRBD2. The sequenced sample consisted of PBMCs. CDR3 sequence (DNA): TGTGCCAGCAGCTTCCCCGGACTAGCGGGGTTGTCTTGTTTCTTC. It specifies CASSFPGLAGLSCFF.